This entry features one T cell receptor beta chain sequence. Its antigen remains unknown. At the DNA level, this CDR3 is encoded by other sequences in the same sample as well. The CDR3 is 15 residues long. The germline V gene encodes CDR1 MNHEY and CDR2 SVGAGI. V trimming: 6 bases; J trimming: 0 bases; junction bases outside the gene matches: 7. Profiling relied on immunoSEQ multiplex PCR, and the TCRdb table lists in-frame clones only, not all of them. Here the sample spans more than 2 million clones, less than 95% being singletons. Naivety among CD8 cells was defined by CD45RO negativity and positive CCR7 selection, thereby excluding terminally differentiated effector memory CD45RA+ cells. These data originate in a study of shared clonotypes between healthy human individuals. Overall study context: A few men and two women, aged 18 to 49, were donors. CD4 naive cells filled three plates per donor, CD4 memory three, CD8 naive two and CD8 memory one.

Study-wide findings and caveats: Inspection by rarefaction showed sorted-subset sequencing to be incomplete despite large depth. Only blood underwent sampling, and tissue repertoires likely differ.

This clonotype was sampled from a man between 18 and 35 years old in good health. The gene calls are TRBV6-5 and TRBJ2-7; 8 nucleotides line up with TRBD1. Sequencing input: naive CD8+ T cells sorted from blood. The CDR3 DNA sequence: TGTGCCAGCAGCCGGACAGGGCCTAACTCCTACGAGCAGTACTTC. Translating it yields CASSRTGPNSYEQYF.